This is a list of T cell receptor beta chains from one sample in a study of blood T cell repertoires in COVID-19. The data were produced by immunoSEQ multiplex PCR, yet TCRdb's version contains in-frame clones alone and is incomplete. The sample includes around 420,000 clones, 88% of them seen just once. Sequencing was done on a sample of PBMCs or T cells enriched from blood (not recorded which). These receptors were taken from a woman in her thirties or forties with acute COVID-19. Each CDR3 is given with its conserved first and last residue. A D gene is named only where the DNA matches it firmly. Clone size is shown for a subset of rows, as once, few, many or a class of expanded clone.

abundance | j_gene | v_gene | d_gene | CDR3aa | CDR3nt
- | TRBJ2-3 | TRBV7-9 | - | CASSSSTDTQYF | TGTGCCAGCAGCTCCTCCACAGATACGCAGTATTTT
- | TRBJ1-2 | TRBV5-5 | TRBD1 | CASSPRDREHYGYTF | TGTGCCAGCAGCCCAAGGGACAGAGAGCACTATGGCTACACCTTC
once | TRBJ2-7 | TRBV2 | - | CASSGQGLQDEQYF | TGTGCCAGCTCAGGTCAAGGTCTACAGGACGAGCAGTACTTC
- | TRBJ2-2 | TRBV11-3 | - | CASSPYTGELFF | TGTGCCAGCAGCCCTTACACCGGGGAGCTGTTTTTT
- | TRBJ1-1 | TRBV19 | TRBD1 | CASSLGQGAEAFF | TGTGCCAGTAGCCTCGGACAGGGGGCTGAAGCTTTCTTT
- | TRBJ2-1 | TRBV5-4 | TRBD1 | CASSVTGGNEQFF | TGTGCCAGCAGCGTGACAGGGGGTAATGAGCAGTTCTTC
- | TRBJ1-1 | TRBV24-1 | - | CATRGQGQDTEAFF | TGTGCCACCAGGGGTCAGGGGCAGGATACTGAAGCTTTCTTT
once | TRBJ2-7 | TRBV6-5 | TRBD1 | CASRYRQGAYEQYF | TGTGCCAGCAGATATAGACAGGGAGCCTACGAGCAGTACTTC
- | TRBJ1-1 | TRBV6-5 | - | CASSNPGGRGAFF | TGTGCCAGCAGTAACCCTGGGGGCAGGGGAGCTTTCTTT
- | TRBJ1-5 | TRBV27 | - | CASSKTGSTQPQHF | TGTGCCAGCAGCAAAACAGGGTCGACTCAGCCCCAGCATTTT
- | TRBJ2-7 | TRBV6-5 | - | CASSPNGQSYEQYF | TGTGCCAGCAGTCCGAACGGACAGTCCTACGAGCAGTACTTC
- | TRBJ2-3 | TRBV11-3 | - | CASSLWAGDTDTQYF | TGTGCCAGCAGCTTATGGGCAGGGGACACAGATACGCAGTATTTT
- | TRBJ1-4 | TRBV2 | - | CASSARQANEKLFF | TGTGCCAGCAGTGCTCGACAGGCAAATGAAAAACTGTTTTTT
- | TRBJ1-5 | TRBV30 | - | CAWSTQTGFNQPQHF | TGTGCCTGGAGTACCCAGACAGGATTCAATCAGCCCCAGCATTTT
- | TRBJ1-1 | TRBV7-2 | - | CASSFLFREAFF | TGTGCCAGCAGCTTTCTATTCCGGGAAGCTTTCTTT
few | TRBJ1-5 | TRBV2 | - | CASRAAQGGNQPQHF | TGTGCCAGCAGGGCCGCGCAGGGTGGCAATCAGCCCCAGCATTTT
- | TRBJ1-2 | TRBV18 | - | CASSPNRENYGYTF | TGTGCCAGCTCACCTAACAGGGAGAACTATGGCTACACCTTC
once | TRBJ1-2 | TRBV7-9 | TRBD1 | CASSPGTGKGGYTF | TGTGCCAGCAGCCCCGGGACAGGGAAGGGCGGCTACACCTTC